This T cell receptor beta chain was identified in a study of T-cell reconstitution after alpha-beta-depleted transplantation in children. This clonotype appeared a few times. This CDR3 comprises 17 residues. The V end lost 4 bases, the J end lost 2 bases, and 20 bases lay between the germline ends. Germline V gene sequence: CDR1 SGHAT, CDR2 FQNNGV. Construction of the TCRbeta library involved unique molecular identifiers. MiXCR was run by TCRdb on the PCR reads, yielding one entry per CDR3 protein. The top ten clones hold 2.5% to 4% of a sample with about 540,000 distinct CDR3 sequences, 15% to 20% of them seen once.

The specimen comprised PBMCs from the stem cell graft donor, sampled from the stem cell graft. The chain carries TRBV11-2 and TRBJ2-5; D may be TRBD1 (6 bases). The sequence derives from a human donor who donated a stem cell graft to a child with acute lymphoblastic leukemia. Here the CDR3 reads CASSSTQTPGQQETQYF. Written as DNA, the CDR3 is TGTGCCAGCAGCTCAACCCAAACGCCCGGACAGCAAGAGACCCAGTACTTC.